This T cell receptor beta chain was observed in a study of T cell responses to AZD1222 COVID-19 vaccine. The CDR3 is made up of 13 amino acids. Per the germline V gene, CDR1 is GTSNPN and CDR2 is SVGIG (reference sequence). The V gene lost 2 bases and the J gene lost 5 bases, with 12 bases spanning the gap. This clone appeared a single time. Its antigen remains unknown. Study-wide results and limits: With dominance at 160-218 and 743-854, vaccine-associated CD4 TCRs spanned spike. There were mostly white British donors and more females than males, and clonal diversity was possibly underestimated. Targets within unmutated variant regions were reportedly found for nearly half of spike-specific TCRs.

Data came from immunoSEQ multiplex PCR; TCRdb stores just in-frame clones and leaves some out. The sample holds some 96,000 clones, 88% seen once. This receptor was obtained from an adult in good health. Sample: peripheral blood, taken on day 0 of AZD1222 vaccination. The rearrangement joins TRBV30 to TRBJ1-1; TRBD1 might be the D (6 bases). The CDR3 sequence is CAWSLDRRTEAFF. As DNA, the CDR3 is TGTGCCTGGAGTTTAGACAGGAGAACTGAAGCTTTCTTT. Together with reference TRBV30 and TRBJ1-1, the CDR3 gives the full variable domain: SQTIHQWPATLVQPVGSPLSLECTVEGTSNPNLYWYRQAAGRGLQLLFYSVGIGQISSEVPQNLSASRPQDRQFILSSKKLLLSDSGFYLCAWSLDRRTEAFFGQGTRLTVV.